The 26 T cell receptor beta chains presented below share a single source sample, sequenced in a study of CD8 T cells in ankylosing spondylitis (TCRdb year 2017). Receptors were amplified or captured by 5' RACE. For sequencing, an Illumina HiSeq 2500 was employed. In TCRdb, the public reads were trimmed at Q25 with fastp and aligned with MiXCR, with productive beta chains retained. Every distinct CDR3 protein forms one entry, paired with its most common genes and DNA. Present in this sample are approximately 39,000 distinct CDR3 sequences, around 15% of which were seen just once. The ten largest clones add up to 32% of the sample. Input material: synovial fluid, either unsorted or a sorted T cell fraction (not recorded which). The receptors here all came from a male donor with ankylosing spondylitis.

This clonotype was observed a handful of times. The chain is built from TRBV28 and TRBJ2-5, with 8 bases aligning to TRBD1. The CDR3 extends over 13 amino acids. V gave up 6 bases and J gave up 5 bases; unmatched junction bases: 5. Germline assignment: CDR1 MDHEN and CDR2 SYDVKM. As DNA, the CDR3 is TGTGCCAGCAGGAGGACAGGGCGTGAGACCCAGTACTTC. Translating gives CASRRTGRETQYF.

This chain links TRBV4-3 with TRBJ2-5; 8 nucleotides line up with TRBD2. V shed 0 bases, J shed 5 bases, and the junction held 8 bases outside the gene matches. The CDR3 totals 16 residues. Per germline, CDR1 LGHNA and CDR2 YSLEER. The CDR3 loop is CASSQDLTSVMETQYF. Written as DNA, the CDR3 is TGCGCCAGCAGCCAAGATCTGACTAGCGTAATGGAGACCCAGTACTTC.

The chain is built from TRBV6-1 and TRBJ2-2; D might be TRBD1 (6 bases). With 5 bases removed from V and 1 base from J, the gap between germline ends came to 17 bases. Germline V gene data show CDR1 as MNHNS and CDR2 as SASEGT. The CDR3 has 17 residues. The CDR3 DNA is TGTGCCAGCAGTACCCTCTGGACAGAAGAGAACACCGGGGAGCTGTTTTTT. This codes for CASSTLWTEENTGELFF.

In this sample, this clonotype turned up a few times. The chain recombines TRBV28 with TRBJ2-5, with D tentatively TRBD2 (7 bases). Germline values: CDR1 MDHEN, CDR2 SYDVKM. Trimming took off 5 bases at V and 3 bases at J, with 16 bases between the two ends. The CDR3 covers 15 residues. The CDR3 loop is CASSPRGAAEETQYF. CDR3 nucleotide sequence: TGTGCCAGCAGTCCCCGGGGGGCAGCGGAAGAGACCCAGTACTTC.

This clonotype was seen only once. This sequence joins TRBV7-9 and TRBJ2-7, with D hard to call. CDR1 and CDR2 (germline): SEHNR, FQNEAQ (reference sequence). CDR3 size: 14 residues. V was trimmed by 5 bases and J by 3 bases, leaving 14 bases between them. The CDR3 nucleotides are TGTGCCAGCAGCCCGACGGACGGATTCTACGAGCAGTACTTC. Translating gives CASSPTDGFYEQYF.

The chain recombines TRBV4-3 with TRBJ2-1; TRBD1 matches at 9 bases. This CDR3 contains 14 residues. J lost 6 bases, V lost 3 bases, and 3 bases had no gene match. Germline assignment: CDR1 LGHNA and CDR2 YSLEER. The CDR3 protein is CASSQQDRGNEQFF. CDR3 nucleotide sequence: TGCGCCAGCAGCCAGCAGGACAGGGGCAATGAGCAGTTCTTC.

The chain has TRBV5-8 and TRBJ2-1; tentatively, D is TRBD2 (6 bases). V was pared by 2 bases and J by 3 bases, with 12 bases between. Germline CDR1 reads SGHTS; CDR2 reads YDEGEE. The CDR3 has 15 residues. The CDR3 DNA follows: TGTGCCAGCAGCTTAACCCCCGGGAGCTACAATGAGCAGTTCTTC. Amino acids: CASSLTPGSYNEQFF. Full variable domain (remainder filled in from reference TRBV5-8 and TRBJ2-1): EAGVTQSPTHLIKTRGQQATLRCSPISGHTSVYWYQQALGLGLQFLLWYDEGEERNRGNFPPRFSGRQFPNYSSELNVNALELEDSALYLCASSLTPGSYNEQFFGPGTRLTVL.

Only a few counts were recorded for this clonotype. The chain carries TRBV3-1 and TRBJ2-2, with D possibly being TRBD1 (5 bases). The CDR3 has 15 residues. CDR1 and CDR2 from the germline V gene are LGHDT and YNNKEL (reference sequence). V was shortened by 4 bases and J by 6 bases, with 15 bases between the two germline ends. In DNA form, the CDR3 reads TGTGCCAGCAGCCCTCAATGGGGCGGCTCCGGGGAGCTGTTTTTT. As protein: CASSPQWGGSGELFF.

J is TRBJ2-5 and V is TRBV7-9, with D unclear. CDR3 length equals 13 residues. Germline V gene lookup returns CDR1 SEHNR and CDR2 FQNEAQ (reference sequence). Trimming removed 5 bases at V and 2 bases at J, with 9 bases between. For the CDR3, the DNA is TGTGCCAGCAGCCCCCGACGGCAAGAGACCCAGTACTTC. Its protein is CASSPRRQETQYF.

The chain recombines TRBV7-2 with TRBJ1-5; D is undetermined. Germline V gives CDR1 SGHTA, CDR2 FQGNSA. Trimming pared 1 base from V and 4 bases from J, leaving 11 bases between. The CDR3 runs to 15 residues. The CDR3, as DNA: TGTGCCAGCAGCTTAGGGACGCGGGAGAATCAGCCCCAGCATTTT. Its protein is CASSLGTRENQPQHF.

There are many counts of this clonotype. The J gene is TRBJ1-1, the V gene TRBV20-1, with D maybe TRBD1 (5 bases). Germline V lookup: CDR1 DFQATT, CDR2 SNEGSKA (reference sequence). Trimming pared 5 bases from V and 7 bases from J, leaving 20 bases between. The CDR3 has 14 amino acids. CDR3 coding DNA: TGCAGTGCTGGACCCGGGACGGACCACAATGAAGCTTTCTTT. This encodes CSAGPGTDHNEAFF.

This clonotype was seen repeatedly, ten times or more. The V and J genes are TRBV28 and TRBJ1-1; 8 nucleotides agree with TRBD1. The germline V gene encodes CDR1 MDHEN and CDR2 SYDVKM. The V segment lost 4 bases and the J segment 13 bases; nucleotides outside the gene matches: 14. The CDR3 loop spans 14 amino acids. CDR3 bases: TGTGCCAGCAGTTCTATTACAGGGACAGGAAAGGATTTCTTT. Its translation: CASSSITGTGKDFF.

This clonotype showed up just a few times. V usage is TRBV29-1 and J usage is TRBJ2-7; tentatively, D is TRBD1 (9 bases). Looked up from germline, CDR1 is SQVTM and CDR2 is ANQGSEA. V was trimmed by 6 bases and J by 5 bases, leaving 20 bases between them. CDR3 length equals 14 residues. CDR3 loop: CSVGGDRAVHEQYF. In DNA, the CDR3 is TGCAGCGTCGGGGGGGACAGGGCTGTACACGAGCAGTACTTC.

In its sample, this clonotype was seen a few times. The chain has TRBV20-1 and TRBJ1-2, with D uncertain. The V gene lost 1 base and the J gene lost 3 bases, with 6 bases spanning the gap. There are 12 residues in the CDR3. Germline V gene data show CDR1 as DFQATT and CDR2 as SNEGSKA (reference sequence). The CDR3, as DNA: TGCAGTGCTAGAGTAGCAGACTATGGCTACACCTTC. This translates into CSARVADYGYTF.

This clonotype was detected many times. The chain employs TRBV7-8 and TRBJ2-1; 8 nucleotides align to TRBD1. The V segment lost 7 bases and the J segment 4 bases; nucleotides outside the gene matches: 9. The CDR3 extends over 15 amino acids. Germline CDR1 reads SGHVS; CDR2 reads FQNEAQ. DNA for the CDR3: TGTGCCAGCACCCCGGGGGACAGGCGGTACAATGAGCAGTTCTTC. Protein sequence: CASTPGDRRYNEQFF.

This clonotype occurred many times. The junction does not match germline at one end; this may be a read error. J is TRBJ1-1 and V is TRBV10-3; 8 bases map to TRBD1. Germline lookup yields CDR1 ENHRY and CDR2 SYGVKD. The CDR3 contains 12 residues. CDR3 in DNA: TGTGCCGTCAGACAGGGGTCCACTGAAGCTTTCTTT. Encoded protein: CAVRQGSTEAFF.

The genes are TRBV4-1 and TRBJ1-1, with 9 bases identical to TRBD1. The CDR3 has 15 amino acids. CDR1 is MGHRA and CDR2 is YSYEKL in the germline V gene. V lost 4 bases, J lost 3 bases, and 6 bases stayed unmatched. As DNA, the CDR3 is TGCGCCAGCAGCCCGGGACAGGGTATGGACACTGAAGCTTTCTTT. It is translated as CASSPGQGMDTEAFF.

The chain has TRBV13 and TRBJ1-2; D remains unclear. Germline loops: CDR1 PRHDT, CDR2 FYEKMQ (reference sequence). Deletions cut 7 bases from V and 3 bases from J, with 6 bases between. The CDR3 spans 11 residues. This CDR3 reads CASKDDYGYTF. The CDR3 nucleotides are TGTGCCAGCAAAGACGACTATGGCTACACCTTC.

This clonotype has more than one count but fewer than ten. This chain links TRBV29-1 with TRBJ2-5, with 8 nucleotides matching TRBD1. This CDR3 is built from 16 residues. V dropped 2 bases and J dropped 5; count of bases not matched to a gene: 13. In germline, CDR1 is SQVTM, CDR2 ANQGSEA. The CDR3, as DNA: TGCAGCGTTGAAAGGGCAGGGGGCGCGGAGATCGAGACCCAGTACTTC. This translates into CSVERAGGAEIETQYF. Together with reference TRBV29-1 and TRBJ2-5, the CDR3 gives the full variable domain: SAVISQKPSRDICQRGTSLTIQCQVDSQVTMMFWYRQQPGQSLTLIATANQGSEATYESGFVIDKFPISRPNLTFSTLTVSNMSPEDSSIYLCSVERAGGAEIETQYFGPGTRLLVL.

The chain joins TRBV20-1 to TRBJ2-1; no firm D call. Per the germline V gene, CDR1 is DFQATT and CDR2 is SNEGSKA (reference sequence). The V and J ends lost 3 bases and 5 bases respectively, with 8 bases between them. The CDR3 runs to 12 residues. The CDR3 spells CSASSSHNEQFF. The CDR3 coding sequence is TGCAGTGCTAGTAGTTCCCACAATGAGCAGTTCTTC.

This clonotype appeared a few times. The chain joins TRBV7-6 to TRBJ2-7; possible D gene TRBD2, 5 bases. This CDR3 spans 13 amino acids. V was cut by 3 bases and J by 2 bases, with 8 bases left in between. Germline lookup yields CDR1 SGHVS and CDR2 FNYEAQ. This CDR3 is CASSFGLPYEQYF. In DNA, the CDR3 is TGTGCCAGCAGCTTTGGACTTCCCTACGAGCAGTACTTC.

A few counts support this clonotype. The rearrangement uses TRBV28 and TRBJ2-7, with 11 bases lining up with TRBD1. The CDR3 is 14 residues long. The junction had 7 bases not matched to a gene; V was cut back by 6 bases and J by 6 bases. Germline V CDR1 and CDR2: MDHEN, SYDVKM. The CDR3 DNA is TGTGCCAGCAGCCTTCCCGGGACAGGGGGCGAGCAGTACTTC. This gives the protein CASSLPGTGGEQYF.

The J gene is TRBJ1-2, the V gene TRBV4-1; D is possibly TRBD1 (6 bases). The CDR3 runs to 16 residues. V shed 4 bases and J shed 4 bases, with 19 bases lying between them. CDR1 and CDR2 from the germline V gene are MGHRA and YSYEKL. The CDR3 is CASSPYFGQLSYGYTF. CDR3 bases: TGCGCCAGCAGCCCGTATTTTGGACAGCTGTCCTATGGCTACACCTTC.

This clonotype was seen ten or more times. Written as DNA, the CDR3 is TGTGCCAGCAGGCCCTCGGCCGGTGTCGCCCAAGAGACCCAGTACTTC. Its protein product is CASRPSAGVAQETQYF. This chain links TRBV28 with TRBJ2-5; D is unresolved. CDR1 MDHEN and CDR2 SYDVKM come from the germline V gene. This CDR3 has 16 amino acids. Trimming cost V 6 bases and J 1 base, with 18 bases left between them.

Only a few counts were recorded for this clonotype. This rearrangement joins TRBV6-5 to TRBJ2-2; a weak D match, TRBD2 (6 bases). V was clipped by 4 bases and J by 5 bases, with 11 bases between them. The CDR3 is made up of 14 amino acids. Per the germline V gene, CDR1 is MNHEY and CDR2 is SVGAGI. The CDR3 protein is CASSWMEGTGELFF. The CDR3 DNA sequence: TGTGCCAGCAGTTGGATGGAGGGTACCGGGGAGCTGTTTTTT.

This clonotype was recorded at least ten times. The CDR3 here is CASSYSAGAAKNIQYF. The CDR3, as DNA: TGTGCCAGCAGTTACAGCGCGGGAGCAGCCAAAAACATTCAGTACTTC. V and J are TRBV6-5 and TRBJ2-4; TRBD2 agrees at 7 bases. Germline V gene sequence: CDR1 MNHEY, CDR2 SVGAGI. V was clipped by 2 bases and J by 0 bases; unmatched bases: 4. The CDR3 has 16 residues.